This T cell receptor beta chain derives from a study of yellow fever vaccine responses in identical twins. TCRdb re-derived calls from the RT-PCR reads in MiXCR, one entry per CDR3 protein. This sample has roughly 700 distinct CDR3 sequences, with 89% found just once. There are 15 residues in the CDR3. After removal of 5 bases from V and 5 bases from J, the junction contained 9 bases not matched to a gene. The source was T cells from blood (PBMCs), unsorted or a sorted subset (not recorded which), collected before or after yellow fever vaccination (not recorded which). The genes are TRBV12-3 or TRBV12-4 and TRBJ1-1, with 9 bases identical to TRBD1. The TCR sequence derives from a female donor who received the yellow fever vaccine. CDR3 bases: TGTGCCAGCAGTAAGACAGGGGGGTTGGGGACTGAAGCTTTCTTT. This translates into CASSKTGGLGTEAFF.